The 26 T cell receptor beta chains listed next were all sequenced from one sample in a study of OX40 agonist ivuxolimab in advanced cancers. Profiling relied on immunoSEQ multiplex PCR, and the TCRdb table lists in-frame clones only, not all of them. The sample shows about 69,000 clones, roughly nine tenths of them seen only once. The input for sequencing was CD4+ or CD8+ T cells sorted from blood, taken in a trial of the OX40 agonist ivuxolimab. The source of these receptors is an adult with an advanced solid tumor such as melanoma, head and neck, liver or kidney cancer.

The genes are TRBV10-2 and TRBJ2-1, with D possibly TRBD2 on 6 matching bases. CDR3 size: 14 residues. CDR1 is WSHSY, CDR2 SAAADI, per germline. Trimming stripped 7 bases from V and 3 bases from J, with 13 bases between. The CDR3 region has the DNA TGCGCCAGCAATCCTAGCGATAACTACAATGAGCAGTTCTTC. Its translation is CASNPSDNYNEQFF.

The chain joins TRBV6-1 to TRBJ1-5; no definite D call. With 4 bases removed from V and 3 bases from J, the gap between germline ends came to 22 bases. Germline V CDR1 and CDR2: MNHNS, SASEGT. This CDR3 is 18 amino acids long. The CDR3 spells CASSAPPDRSGVNQPQHF. DNA for the CDR3: TGTGCCAGCAGTGCACCTCCGGACCGTTCCGGCGTCAATCAGCCCCAGCATTTT.

The chain uses TRBV6-1 and TRBJ1-3; TRBD1 matches at 8 bases. Germline loops: CDR1 MNHNS, CDR2 SASEGT. The CDR3 totals 17 residues. Unmatched junction bases numbered 8, after V lost 4 bases and J lost 0 bases. The CDR3 reads CASSAGTGLSSGNTIYF. CDR3 bases: TGTGCCAGCAGTGCTGGGACAGGCTTGAGCTCTGGAAACACCATATATTTT.

The V and J genes are TRBV5-1 and TRBJ2-5, with D maybe TRBD2 (5 bases). Germline V gene sequence: CDR1 SGHRS, CDR2 YFSETQ. V shed 1 base and J shed 1 base, with 8 bases lying between them. The length of the CDR3 is 14 residues. The CDR3 region is CASSLRGSQETQYF. DNA of the CDR3: TGCGCCAGCAGCTTGAGAGGGTCCCAAGAGACCCAGTACTTC.

The genes are TRBV19 and TRBJ2-7; 8 bases are shared with TRBD2. The CDR3 consists of 16 residues. The ends lost 5 bases at V and 0 bases at J; junction bases unmatched: 9. The germline V gene encodes CDR1 LNHDA and CDR2 SQIVND (reference sequence). The CDR3 reads CASSVNSGTSSYEQYF. CDR3 bases: TGTGCCAGTAGTGTGAATAGCGGGACGAGCTCCTACGAGCAGTACTTC.

This clone was counted only a few times. The chain joins TRBV5-5 to TRBJ2-2; D gene unclear. The germline V gene has CDR1 SGHKS and CDR2 YYEKEE (reference sequence). The CDR3 is 14 amino acids. Trimming left V 6 bases short and J 4 bases short, with 13 bases between. The CDR3 bases are TGTGCCAGCACCAATCCTCCACTCACCGGGGAGCTGTTTTTT. Its translation is CASTNPPLTGELFF.

The V gene is TRBV5-5, the J gene TRBJ2-7; D is unresolved. CDR1 is SGHKS, CDR2 YYEKEE, per germline (reference sequence). The ends were cut back, 1 base at V and 3 bases at J, with 8 bases in the middle. The CDR3 extends over 13 amino acids. The CDR3 loop is CASSLTSVYEQYF. Written as DNA, the CDR3 is TGTGCCAGCAGCTTGACGAGCGTCTACGAGCAGTACTTC.

This rearrangement joins TRBV5-1 to TRBJ1-2, with D perhaps TRBD1 (6 bases). The V end was cut by 3 bases, the J end by 4 bases, with 13 bases between. The germline gives CDR1 SGHRS, CDR2 YFSETQ. There are 14 residues in the CDR3. The CDR3 loop is CASSSGQTLYGYTF. In nucleotides, the CDR3 is TGCGCCAGCAGCTCCGGACAGACCCTCTATGGCTACACCTTC.

This chain connects TRBV5-1 to TRBJ1-3; the D is unclear. There are 14 residues in the CDR3. Looked up from germline, CDR1 is SGHRS and CDR2 is YFSETQ. Trimming removed 2 bases from V and 0 bases from J, with 6 bases in between. The CDR3 sequence: CASSLTASGNTIYF. The CDR3 DNA reads as TGCGCCAGCAGCTTAACAGCCTCTGGAAACACCATATATTTT. The entire variable domain, with the rest obtained from reference TRBV5-1 and TRBJ1-3, is as follows: KAGVTQTPRYLIKTRGQQVTLSCSPISGHRSVSWYQQTPGQGLQFLFEYFSETQRNKGNFPGRFSGRQFSNSRSEMNVSTLELGDSALYLCASSLTASGNTIYFGEGSWLTVV.

The chain combines TRBV6-5 with TRBJ1-2; no clear D. V was pared by 6 bases and J by 4 bases, with 18 bases between. Germline-derived CDR1 and CDR2 are MNHEY and SVGAGI. This CDR3 has 15 residues. The CDR3 DNA is TGTGCCAGCAGGGCATCAGGATCCAGCGGCTATGGCTACACCTTC. Amino acid sequence: CASRASGSSGYGYTF.

The V and J genes are TRBV6-1 and TRBJ1-5; D gene uncertain. The CDR3 runs 15 residues. Trimming shortened V by 0 bases and J by 6 bases, and 12 bases separated the two germline ends. Germline-derived CDR1 and CDR2 are MNHNS and SASEGT. CDR3 DNA: TGTGCCAGCAGTGAAGCGCGGCCAGAGGGTCAGCCCCAGCATTTT. Translating gives CASSEARPEGQPQHF.

The chain uses TRBV18 and TRBJ2-2; no firm D call. V was trimmed by 3 bases and J by 1 base, leaving 9 bases between them. CDR1 is KGHSH, CDR2 LQKENI, per germline. The CDR3 is 15 residues long. CDR3: CASSPRRLNTGELFF. The CDR3 DNA reads as TGTGCCAGCTCACCGAGACGGTTGAACACCGGGGAGCTGTTTTTT.

This clone was recorded only once. The chain is built from TRBV19 and TRBJ1-5; TRBD1 aligns across 9 bases. CDR1 LNHDA and CDR2 SQIVND come from the germline V gene (reference sequence). V lost 5 bases, J lost 3 bases, and 5 bases stayed unmatched. The CDR3 covers 15 residues. CDR3 bases: TGTGCCAGTAGTCTGGGGACAGGGCTCAATCAGCCCCAGCATTTT. Protein: CASSLGTGLNQPQHF.

V gene TRBV18 combines with J gene TRBJ2-5; D gene uncertain. This CDR3 contains 12 residues. Germline V gives CDR1 KGHSH, CDR2 LQKENI. The germline V and J ends were trimmed by 2 bases and 3 bases, with 4 bases remaining between them. CDR3: CASSPIEETQYF. CDR3 nucleotides: TGTGCCAGCTCACCAATTGAAGAGACCCAGTACTTC.

The gene calls are TRBV28 and TRBJ1-2; D is unresolved. CDR3 length: 15 residues. Germline lookup yields CDR1 MDHEN and CDR2 SYDVKM. Trimming removed 6 bases from V and 4 bases from J, with 18 bases in between. The CDR3 nucleotides read TGTGCCAGCAGCTCCTCAGCTCCAGGCCTCTATGGCTACACCTTC. Its translation is CASSSSAPGLYGYTF.

For the CDR3, the DNA is TGTGCCAGCAGTGCACCGGGACTAGCGGGAGGTGGCAATGAGCAGTTCTTC. This translates into CASSAPGLAGGGNEQFF. The chain has TRBV28 and TRBJ2-1; the match to TRBD2 covers 15 bases. There are 17 residues in the CDR3. V was clipped by 5 bases and J by 6 bases; unmatched bases: 8. CDR1 is MDHEN and CDR2 is SYDVKM in the germline V gene.

The rearrangement links TRBV7-2 to TRBJ2-5; 7 bases agree with TRBD1. Germline CDR1 and CDR2: SGHTA and FQGNSA. Losses at the gene ends were 6 bases for V and 0 bases for J; bases not matched to a gene: 4. CDR3 length: 14 amino acids. In nucleotides, the CDR3 is TGTGCCAGCAGAAGGGACAGCTACCAAGAGACCCAGTACTTC. This codes for CASRRDSYQETQYF.

Only one count was recorded for this clone. Other DNA sequences of this sample code for an identical CDR3. This chain connects TRBV7-9 to TRBJ2-7; 7 bases match TRBD1. This CDR3 is built from 13 residues. Per the germline V gene, CDR1 is SEHNR and CDR2 is FQNEAQ (reference sequence). The V and J ends lost 5 bases and 0 bases, in that order; junction bases with no gene match: 1. The CDR3 sequence: CASSRDSSYEQYF. CDR3 coding DNA: TGTGCCAGCAGCCGGGACAGCTCCTACGAGCAGTACTTC.

The chain is built from TRBV5-1 and TRBJ2-2, with 12 positions matching TRBD2. Losses at the gene ends were 2 bases for V and 2 bases for J; bases not matched to a gene: 1. The CDR3 is 16 amino acids. Germline loops: CDR1 SGHRS, CDR2 YFSETQ. The CDR3 bases are TGCGCCAGCAGCTTTGGACTAGCGGGAAACACCGGGGAGCTGTTTTTT. It is translated as CASSFGLAGNTGELFF.

The chain recombines TRBV30 with TRBJ2-5; weak D call: TRBD2 (6 bases). Germline loops: CDR1 GTSNPN, CDR2 SVGIG (reference sequence). V lost 0 bases, J lost 7 bases, and 9 bases lay in between. This CDR3 spans 12 amino acids. CDR3: CAWSVGGPTQYF. The CDR3 bases are TGTGCCTGGAGTGTCGGAGGGCCGACCCAGTACTTC.

The CDR3 sequence: CASSPGLAGVDNEQFF. CDR3 DNA sequence: TGCGCCAGCAGCCCCGGCCTAGCGGGAGTAGACAATGAGCAGTTCTTC. This chain uses TRBV5-1 with TRBJ2-1; 10 bases match TRBD2. The length of the CDR3 is 16 residues. Trimming at V came to 4 bases and at J to 5 bases, leaving 9 bases not matched to a gene. CDR1 and CDR2 from the germline V gene are SGHRS and YFSETQ.

The V gene is TRBV9, the J gene TRBJ2-1, with TRBD2 matching over 11 bases. V lost 0 bases to trimming and J lost 8 bases; unmatched junction nucleotides: 7. CDR1 and CDR2 (germline): SGDLS, YYNGEE. The CDR3 consists of 16 residues. CDR3 sequence (DNA): TGTGCCAGCAGCGTAGGTACTAGCGGGAGTTGGCATGAGCAGTTCTTC. Its translation: CASSVGTSGSWHEQFF.

This chain uses TRBV6-1 with TRBJ2-7; 8 nucleotides line up with TRBD2. The CDR3 is 13 amino acids. V lost 10 bases to trimming and J lost 3 bases; unmatched junction nucleotides: 8. The germline V gene encodes CDR1 MNHNS and CDR2 SASEGT. Here the CDR3 reads CAISGLANYEQYF. DNA of the CDR3: TGTGCCATCTCCGGACTAGCTAACTACGAGCAGTACTTC.

This clone has just one count. The chain combines TRBV29-1 with TRBJ2-5, with D possibly being TRBD2 (5 bases). Per germline, CDR1 SQVTM and CDR2 ANQGSEA. CDR3 length equals 12 residues. Trimming left V 7 bases short and J 5 bases short, with 14 bases between. The CDR3 spells CSAEGLLETQYF. In DNA, the CDR3 is TGCAGCGCCGAGGGTCTTCTGGAGACCCAGTACTTC.

J is TRBJ2-1 and V is TRBV6-1, with 13 positions matching TRBD2. Germline V gene sequence: CDR1 MNHNS, CDR2 SASEGT. This CDR3 has 16 residues. The junction had 7 bases not matched to a gene; V was cut back by 6 bases and J by 5 bases. CDR3 region: CASRERLAGGHNEQFF. CDR3 bases: TGTGCCAGCAGGGAAAGACTAGCGGGAGGTCACAATGAGCAGTTCTTC.

This chain uses TRBV5-3 with TRBJ2-1; TRBD1 matches 8 bases. TRBV5-3 is annotated as an ORF whose role is uncertain. The CDR3 has 16 amino acids. V dropped 4 bases and J dropped 5; count of bases not matched to a gene: 11. As DNA, the CDR3 is TGTGCCAGAAGCCTAGGACAGGGTGACCCCCACAATGAGCAGTTCTTC. It translates to CARSLGQGDPHNEQFF.